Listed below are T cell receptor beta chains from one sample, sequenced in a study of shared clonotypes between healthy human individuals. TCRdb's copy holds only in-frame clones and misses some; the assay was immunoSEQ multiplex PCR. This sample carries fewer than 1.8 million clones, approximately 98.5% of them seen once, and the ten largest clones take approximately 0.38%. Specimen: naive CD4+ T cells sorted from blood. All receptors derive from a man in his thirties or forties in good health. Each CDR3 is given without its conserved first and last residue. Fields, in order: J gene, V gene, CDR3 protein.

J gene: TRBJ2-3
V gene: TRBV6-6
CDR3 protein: ASSYLSASTDTQY

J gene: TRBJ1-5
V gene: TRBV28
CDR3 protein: ASSLLDSNQPQH

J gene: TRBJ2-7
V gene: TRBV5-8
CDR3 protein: ASSSPLGSRYEQY

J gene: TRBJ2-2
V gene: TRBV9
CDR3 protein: ASSETNPGLAGQSGELF

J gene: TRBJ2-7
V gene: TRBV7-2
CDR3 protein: ASSTGLAGVGGEQY

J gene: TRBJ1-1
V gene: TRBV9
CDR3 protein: ASSVGIDTEAF

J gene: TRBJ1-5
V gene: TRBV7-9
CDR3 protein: ASSLGQHQPQH

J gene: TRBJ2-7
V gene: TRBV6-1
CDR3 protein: ASSEGVAGGSYEQY

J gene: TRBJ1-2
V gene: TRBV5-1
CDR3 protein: ASSFSTRVNGYT

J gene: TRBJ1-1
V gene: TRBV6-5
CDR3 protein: ASSRTVNTEAF

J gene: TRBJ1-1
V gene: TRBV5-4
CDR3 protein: ASSSPKKRGNTEAF

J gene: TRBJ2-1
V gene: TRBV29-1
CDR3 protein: SVGYNEQF

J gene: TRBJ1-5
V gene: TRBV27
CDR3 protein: ASSLSGDYSNQPQH

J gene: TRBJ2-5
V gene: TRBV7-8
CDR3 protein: ASSPRDSGETQY

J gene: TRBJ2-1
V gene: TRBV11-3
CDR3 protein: ASSGGGNEQF

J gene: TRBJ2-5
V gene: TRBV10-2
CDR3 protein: ASRSRKGEETQY

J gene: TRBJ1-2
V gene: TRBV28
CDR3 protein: ASSLEISGQGAQYGYT

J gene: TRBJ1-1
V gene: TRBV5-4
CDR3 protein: ASSWPQGVNTEAF

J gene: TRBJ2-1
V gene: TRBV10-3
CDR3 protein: AISESPGGLAGNEQF

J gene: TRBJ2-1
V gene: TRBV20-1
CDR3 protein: SATYNEQF

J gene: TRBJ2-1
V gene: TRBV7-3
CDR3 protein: ASSQQTGMNEQF

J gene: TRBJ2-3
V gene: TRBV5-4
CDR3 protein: ASSKDSTSTDTQY

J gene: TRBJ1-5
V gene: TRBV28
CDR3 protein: ASSLSDQPQH

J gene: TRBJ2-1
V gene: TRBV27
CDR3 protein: ASSLTPGLDRMEQF

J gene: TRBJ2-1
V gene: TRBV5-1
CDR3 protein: ASSLGTGSYNEQF

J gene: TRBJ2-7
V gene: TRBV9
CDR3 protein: ASSVDGGGISYEQY

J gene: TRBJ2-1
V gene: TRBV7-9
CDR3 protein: ASSLAFEQF

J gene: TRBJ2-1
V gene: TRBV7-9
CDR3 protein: ASSFTTGTSEQF

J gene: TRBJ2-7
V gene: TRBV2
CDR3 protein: ASVQGSHEQY

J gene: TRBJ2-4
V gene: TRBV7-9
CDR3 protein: ASSHIIGRGKNIQY

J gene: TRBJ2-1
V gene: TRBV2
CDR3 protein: ASRTRTSGSNEQF

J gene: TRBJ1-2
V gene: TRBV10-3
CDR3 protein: AISEGAGYGYT

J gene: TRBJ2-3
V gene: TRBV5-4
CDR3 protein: ASSKGSLSVRDTQY